This T cell receptor (beta chain) derives from a study of shared clonotypes between healthy human individuals. The deep-level immunoSEQ assay was used. The table came from immunoSEQ multiplex PCR; TCRdb's copy has only in-frame clones and leaves some out. The sample records over a million clones, 70% to 80% being singletons. The authors divided CD4+ cells into CD45RA+ naive and CD45RA-negative memory subsets. This CDR3 is 13 amino acids long. Germline-derived CDR1 and CDR2 are SGHRS and YFSETQ. The V and J ends lost 3 bases and 4 bases respectively, with 10 bases between them. With respect to this clone: Other nucleotide sequences in the sample specify the same CDR3.

The source material was memory CD4+ T cells sorted from blood. Subset here: CD45RA-negative fraction. This clonotype was obtained from a man between 18 and 35 years old in good health. J is TRBJ1-1 and V is TRBV5-1, with D tentatively TRBD1 (6 bases). CDR3 DNA sequence: TGCGCCAGCAGCTCACAGGGAAGCACTGAAGCTTTCTTT. Its protein is CASSSQGSTEAFF.